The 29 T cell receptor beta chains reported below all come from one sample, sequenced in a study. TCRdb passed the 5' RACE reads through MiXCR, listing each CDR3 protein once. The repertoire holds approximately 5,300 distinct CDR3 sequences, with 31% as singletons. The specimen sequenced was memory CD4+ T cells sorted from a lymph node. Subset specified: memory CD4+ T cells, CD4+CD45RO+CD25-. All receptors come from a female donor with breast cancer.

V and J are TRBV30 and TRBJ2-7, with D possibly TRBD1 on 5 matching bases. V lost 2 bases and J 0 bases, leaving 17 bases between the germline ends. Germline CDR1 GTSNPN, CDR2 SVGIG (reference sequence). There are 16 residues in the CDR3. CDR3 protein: CAWSSGAALFSYEQYF. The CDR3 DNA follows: TGTGCCTGGAGTAGTGGGGCAGCTCTTTTCTCCTACGAGCAGTACTTC.

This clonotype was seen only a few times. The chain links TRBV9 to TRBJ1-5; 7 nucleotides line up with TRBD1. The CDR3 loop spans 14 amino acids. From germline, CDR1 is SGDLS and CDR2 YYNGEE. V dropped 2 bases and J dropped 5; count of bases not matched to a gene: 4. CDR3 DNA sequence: TGTGCCAGCAGCGTTGGGACAGATGATCAGCCCCAGCATTTT. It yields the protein CASSVGTDDQPQHF.

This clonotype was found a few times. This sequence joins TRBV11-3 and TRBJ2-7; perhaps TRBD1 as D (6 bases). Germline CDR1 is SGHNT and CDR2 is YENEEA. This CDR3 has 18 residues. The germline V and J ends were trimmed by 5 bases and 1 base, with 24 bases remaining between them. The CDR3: CASSHSWADSGPSYEQYF. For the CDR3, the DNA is TGTGCCAGCAGCCATAGCTGGGCGGACAGTGGCCCATCCTACGAGCAGTACTTC.

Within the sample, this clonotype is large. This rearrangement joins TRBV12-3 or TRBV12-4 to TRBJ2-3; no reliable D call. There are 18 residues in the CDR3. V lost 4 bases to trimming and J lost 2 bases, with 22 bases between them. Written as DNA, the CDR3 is TGTGCCAGCAGTTCCCTTACCCCTACTGGGCAGTCCACAGATACGCAGTATTTT. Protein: CASSSLTPTGQSTDTQYF.

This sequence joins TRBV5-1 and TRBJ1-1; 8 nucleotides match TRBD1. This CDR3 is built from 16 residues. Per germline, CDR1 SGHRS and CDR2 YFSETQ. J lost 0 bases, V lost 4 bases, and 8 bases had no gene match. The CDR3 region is CASSRWTGRVNTEAFF. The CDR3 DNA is TGCGCCAGCAGCCGCTGGACAGGGCGGGTGAACACTGAAGCTTTCTTT.

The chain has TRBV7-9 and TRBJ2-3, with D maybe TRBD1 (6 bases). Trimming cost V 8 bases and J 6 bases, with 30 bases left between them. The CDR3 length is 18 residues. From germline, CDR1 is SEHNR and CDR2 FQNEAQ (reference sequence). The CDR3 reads CASGNNRRRAGDYDTQYF. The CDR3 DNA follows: TGTGCCAGCGGCAACAACCGGCGCCGGGCAGGGGATTATGATACGCAGTATTTT.

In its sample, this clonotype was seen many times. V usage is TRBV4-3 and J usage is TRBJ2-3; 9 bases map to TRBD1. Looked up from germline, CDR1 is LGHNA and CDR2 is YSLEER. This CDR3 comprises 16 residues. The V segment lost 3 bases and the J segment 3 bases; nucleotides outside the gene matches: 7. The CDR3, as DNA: TGCGCCAGCAGCCATATGGTGGGACAGGGAACAGATACGCAGTATTTT. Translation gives CASSHMVGQGTDTQYF.

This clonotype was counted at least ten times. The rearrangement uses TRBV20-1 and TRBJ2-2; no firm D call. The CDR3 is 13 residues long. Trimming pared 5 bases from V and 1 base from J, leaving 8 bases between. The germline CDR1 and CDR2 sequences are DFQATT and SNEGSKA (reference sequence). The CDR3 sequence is CSAPIRNTGELFF. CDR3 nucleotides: TGCAGTGCTCCGATAAGGAACACCGGGGAGCTGTTTTTT.

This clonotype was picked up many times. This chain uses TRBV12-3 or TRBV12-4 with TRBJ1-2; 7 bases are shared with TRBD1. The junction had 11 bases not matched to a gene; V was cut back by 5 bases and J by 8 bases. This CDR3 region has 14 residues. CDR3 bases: TGTGCCAGCAGTCCCTGGACAGGACCGGGAGGCTACACCTTC. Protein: CASSPWTGPGGYTF.

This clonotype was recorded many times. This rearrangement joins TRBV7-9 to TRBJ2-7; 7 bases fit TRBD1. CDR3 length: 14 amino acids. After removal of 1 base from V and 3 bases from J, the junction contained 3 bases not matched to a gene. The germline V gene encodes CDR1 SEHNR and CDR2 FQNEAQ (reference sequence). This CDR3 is CASSLGTGHYEQYF. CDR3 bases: TGTGCCAGCAGCTTAGGGACAGGACACTACGAGCAGTACTTC. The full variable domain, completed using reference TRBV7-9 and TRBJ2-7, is DTGVSQNPRHKITKRGQNVTFRCDPISEHNRLYWYRQTLGQGPEFLTYFQNEAQLEKSRLLSDRFSAERPKGSFSTLEIQRTEQGDSAMYLCASSLGTGHYEQYFGPGTRLTVT.

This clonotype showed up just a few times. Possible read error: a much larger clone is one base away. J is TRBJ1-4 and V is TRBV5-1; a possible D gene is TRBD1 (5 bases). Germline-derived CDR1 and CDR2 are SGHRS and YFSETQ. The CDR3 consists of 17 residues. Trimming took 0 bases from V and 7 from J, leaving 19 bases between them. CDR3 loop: CASSLAPTGGESEKLFF. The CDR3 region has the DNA TGCGCCAGCAGCTTGGCCCCAACGGGGGGAGAGAGTGAAAAACTGTTTTTT.

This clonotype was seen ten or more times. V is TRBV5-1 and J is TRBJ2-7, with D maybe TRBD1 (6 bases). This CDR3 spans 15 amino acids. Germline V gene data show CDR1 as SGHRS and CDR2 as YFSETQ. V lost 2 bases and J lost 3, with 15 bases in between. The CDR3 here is CASSFDTGTIYEQYF. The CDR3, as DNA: TGCGCCAGCAGCTTTGATACCGGGACAATCTACGAGCAGTACTTC.

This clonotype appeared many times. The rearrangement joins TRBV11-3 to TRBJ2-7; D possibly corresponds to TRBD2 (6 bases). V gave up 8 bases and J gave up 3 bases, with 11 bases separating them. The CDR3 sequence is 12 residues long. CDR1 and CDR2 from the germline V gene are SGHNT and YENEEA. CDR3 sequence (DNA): TGTGCCAGCGGAGTGGGGGGCTACGAGCAGTACTTC. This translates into CASGVGGYEQYF.

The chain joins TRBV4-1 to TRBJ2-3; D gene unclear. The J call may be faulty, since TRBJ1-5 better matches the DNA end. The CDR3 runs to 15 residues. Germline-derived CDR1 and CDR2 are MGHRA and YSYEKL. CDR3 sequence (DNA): TGCGCCAGCAGCCAAGTCTGGCAATCCACAGATATGCAGCATTTT. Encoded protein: CASSQVWQSTDMQHF.

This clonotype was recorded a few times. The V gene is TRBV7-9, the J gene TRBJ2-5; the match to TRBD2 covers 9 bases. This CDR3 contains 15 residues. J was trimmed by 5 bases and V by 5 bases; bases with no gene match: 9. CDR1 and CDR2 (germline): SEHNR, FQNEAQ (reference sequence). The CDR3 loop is CASSPLSGSRETQYF. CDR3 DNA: TGTGCCAGCAGCCCCCTTAGCGGGAGTAGGGAGACCCAGTACTTC.

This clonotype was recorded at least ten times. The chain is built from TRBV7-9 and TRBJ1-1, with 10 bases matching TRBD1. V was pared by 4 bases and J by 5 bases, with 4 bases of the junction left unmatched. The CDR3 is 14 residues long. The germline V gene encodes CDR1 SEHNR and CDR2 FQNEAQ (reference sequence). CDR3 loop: CASSSPGQGTEAFF. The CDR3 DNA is TGTGCCAGCAGCTCTCCGGGACAGGGGACTGAAGCTTTCTTT.

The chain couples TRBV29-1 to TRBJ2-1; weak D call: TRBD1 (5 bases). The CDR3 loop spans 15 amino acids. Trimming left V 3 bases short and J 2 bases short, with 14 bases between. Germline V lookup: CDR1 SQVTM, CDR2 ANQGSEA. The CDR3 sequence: CSVDDSISPYNEQFF. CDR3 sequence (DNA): TGCAGCGTTGACGACAGTATTAGCCCCTACAATGAGCAGTTCTTC.

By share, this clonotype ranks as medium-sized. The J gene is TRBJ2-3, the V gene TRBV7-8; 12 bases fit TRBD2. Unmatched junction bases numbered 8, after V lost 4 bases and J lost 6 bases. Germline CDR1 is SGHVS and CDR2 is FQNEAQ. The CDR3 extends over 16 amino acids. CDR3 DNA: TGTGCCAGCAGCTCGCGACGACTAGCGGGGGTTGATACGCAGTATTTT. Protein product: CASSSRRLAGVDTQYF.

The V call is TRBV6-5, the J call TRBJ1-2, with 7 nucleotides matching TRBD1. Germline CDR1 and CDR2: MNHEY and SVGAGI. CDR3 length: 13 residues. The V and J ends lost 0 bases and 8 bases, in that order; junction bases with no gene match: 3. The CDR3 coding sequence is TGTGCCAGCAGTTACTCGTCAGGGGGAGGCTACACCTTC. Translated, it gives CASSYSSGGGYTF.

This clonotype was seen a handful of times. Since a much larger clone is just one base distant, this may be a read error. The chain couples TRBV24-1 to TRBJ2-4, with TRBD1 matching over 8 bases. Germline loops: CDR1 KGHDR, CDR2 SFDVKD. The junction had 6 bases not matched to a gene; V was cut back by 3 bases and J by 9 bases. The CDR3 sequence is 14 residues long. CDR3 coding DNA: TGTGCCACCAGTGATGAATCGACAGGGGCCATTCAGTACTTC. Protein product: CATSDESTGAIQYF.

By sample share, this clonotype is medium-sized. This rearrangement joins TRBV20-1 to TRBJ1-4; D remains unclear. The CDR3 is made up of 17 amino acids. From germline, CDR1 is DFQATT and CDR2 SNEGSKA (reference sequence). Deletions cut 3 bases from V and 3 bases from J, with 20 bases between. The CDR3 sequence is CSARTGGAGRANEKLFF. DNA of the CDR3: TGCAGTGCTAGGACGGGTGGTGCGGGTCGGGCTAATGAAAAACTGTTTTTT.

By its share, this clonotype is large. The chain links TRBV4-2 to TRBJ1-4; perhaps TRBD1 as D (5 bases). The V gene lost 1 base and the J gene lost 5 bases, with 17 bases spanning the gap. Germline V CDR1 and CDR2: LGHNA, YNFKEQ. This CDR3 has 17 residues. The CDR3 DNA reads TGTGCCAGCAGCCAAGTTCTCCTCCCGGGGGGGAATGAAAAACTGTTTTTT. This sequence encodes CASSQVLLPGGNEKLFF.

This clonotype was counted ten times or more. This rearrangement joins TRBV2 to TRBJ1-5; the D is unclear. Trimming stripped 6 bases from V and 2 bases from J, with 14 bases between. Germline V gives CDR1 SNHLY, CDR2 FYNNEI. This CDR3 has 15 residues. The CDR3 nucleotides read TGTGCCAGCAGGGCCGGGCGGCACCGCAATCAGCCCCAGCATTTT. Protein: CASRAGRHRNQPQHF.

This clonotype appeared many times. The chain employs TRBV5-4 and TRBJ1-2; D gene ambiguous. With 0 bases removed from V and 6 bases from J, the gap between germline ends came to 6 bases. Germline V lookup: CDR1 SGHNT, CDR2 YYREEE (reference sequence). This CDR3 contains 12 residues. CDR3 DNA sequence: TGTGCCAGCAGCTTGGAACCGGATGGCTACACCTTC. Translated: CASSLEPDGYTF.

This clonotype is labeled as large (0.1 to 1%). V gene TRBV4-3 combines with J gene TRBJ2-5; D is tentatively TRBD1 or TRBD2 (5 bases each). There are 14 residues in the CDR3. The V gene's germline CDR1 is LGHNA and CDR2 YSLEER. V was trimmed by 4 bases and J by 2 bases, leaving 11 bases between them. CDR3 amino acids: CASSRRDGQETQYF. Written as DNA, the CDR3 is TGCGCCAGCAGCCGAAGGGACGGACAAGAGACCCAGTACTTC.

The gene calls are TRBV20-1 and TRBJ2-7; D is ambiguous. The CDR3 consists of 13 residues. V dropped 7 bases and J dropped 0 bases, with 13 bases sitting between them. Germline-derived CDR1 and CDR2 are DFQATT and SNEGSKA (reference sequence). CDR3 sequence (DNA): TGCAGTGTGCAGGCCACCAGCTCCTACGAGCAGTACTTC. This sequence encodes CSVQATSSYEQYF.

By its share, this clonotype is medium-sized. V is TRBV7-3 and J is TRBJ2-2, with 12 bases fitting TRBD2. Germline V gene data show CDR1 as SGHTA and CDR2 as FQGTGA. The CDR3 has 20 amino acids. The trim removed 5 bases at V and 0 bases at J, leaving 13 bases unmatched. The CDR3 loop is CASSNILLAGGPPNTGELFF. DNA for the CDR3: TGTGCCAGCAGCAACATACTACTAGCGGGAGGCCCTCCGAACACCGGGGAGCTGTTTTTT. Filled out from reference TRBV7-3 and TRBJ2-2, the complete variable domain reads GAGVSQTPSNKVTEKGKYVELRCDPISGHTALYWYRQSLGQGPEFLIYFQGTGAADDSGLPNDRFFAVRPEGSVSTLKIQRTERGDSAVYLCASSNILLAGGPPNTGELFFGEGSRLTVL.

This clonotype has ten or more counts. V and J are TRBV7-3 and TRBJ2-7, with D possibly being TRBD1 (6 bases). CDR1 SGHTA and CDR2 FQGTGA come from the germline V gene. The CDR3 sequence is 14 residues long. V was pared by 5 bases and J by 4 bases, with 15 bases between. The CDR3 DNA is TGTGCCAGCAGCCCCGGACAGCTTCTGTACGAGCAGTACTTC. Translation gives CASSPGQLLYEQYF. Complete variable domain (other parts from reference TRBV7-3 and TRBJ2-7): GAGVSQTPSNKVTEKGKYVELRCDPISGHTALYWYRQSLGQGPEFLIYFQGTGAADDSGLPNDRFFAVRPEGSVSTLKIQRTERGDSAVYLCASSPGQLLYEQYFGPGTRLTVT.

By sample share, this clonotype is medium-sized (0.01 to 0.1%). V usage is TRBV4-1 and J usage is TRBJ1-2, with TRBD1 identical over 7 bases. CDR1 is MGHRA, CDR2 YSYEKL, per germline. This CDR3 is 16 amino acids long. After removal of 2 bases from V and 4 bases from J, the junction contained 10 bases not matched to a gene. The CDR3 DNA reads TGCGCCAGCAGCCAATACCGGAGCGGGACAGCCTATGGCTACACCTTC. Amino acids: CASSQYRSGTAYGYTF.